This section outlines one T cell receptor beta chain sequence together with its context. What it recognizes is unknown. This entry belongs to a study of brain T cells in children with intractable seizures. Study conclusions and caveats: Clones missing pre-surgery may reflect undersampling of that blood sample. HCMV serostatus was not known, and viral specificity came from CDR3 similarity only.

Data came from immunoSEQ multiplex PCR; TCRdb stores just in-frame clones and leaves some out. In the table there are about 340,000 clones, over 90% of which are singletons. The CDR3 covers 14 residues. V was clipped by 0 bases and J by 12 bases; unmatched bases: 8. CDR1 is LGHDT and CDR2 is YNNKEL in the germline V gene (reference sequence). The time point was: blood from clinic visit 5 months post-surgery; TSC patient then seizure free. Sequencing was limited to surgery cases with top T cell transcript signatures in brain tissue. Pre-surgery treatment included at least one anti-epileptic drug. The starting material was peripheral blood, obtained about 5 months after surgery. The rearrangement joins TRBV3-1 (or the pseudogene TRBV3-2) to TRBJ1-2; 9 nucleotides align to TRBD1. This sequence was found in a boy less than two years old with tuberous sclerosis and intractable seizures. The CDR3 nucleotides are TGTGCCAGCAGCCAAGAACGACAGGGGGGTAGTAACACCTTC. This translates into CASSQERQGGSNTF.